Below are 23 T cell receptor beta chains sequenced from a single sample in a study of T cell changes during pregnancy in multiple sclerosis. Measured with immunoSEQ multiplex PCR; TCRdb has only the in-frame clones, and not every one. The data hold 55,000 to 70,000 clones, with 90% observed a single time. The sequencing here drew on peripheral blood, taken in the first trimester of pregnancy. The receptors come from a female donor in good health, enrolled as a control in a pregnancy study.

The CDR3 here is CASSHLRRGYSEAFF. The DNA of the CDR3 is TGTGCCAGCAGCCACCTCCGGAGGGGTTATTCTGAAGCTTTCTTT. The chain has TRBV6-5 and TRBJ1-1, with D tentatively TRBD1 (5 bases). The germline V and J ends were trimmed by 6 bases and 6 bases, with 20 bases remaining between them. Germline CDR1 MNHEY, CDR2 SVGAGI. This CDR3 has 15 amino acids.

This clone appeared a single time. This chain uses TRBV7-8 with TRBJ1-2; the D gene is possibly TRBD1 (5 bases). This CDR3 contains 13 residues. Germline V CDR1 and CDR2: SGHVS, FQNEAQ. Trimming took 0 bases from V and 7 from J, leaving 9 bases between them. This CDR3 reads CASSLAGDSGYTF. The CDR3, as DNA: TGTGCCAGCAGCTTAGCAGGGGATAGTGGCTACACCTTC.

This clone was recorded once. This sequence joins TRBV27 and TRBJ2-1; weak D call: TRBD2 (6 bases). This CDR3 region has 14 residues. Germline CDR1 MNHEY, CDR2 SMNVEV (reference sequence). Trimming pared 4 bases from V and 1 base from J, leaving 8 bases between. The CDR3 loop reads CASSWGLSYNEQFF. The CDR3 nucleotides are TGTGCCAGCAGTTGGGGACTTTCCTACAATGAGCAGTTCTTC.

The V and J genes are TRBV5-1 and TRBJ1-4; D possibly corresponds to TRBD1 (5 bases). CDR3 length: 13 residues. Germline values: CDR1 SGHRS, CDR2 YFSETQ. V lost 4 bases to trimming and J lost 4 bases, with 8 bases between them. The CDR3 DNA reads as TGCGCCAGCAGCGGAGGGGTTAATGAAAAACTGTTTTTT. This gives the protein CASSGGVNEKLFF.

This chain joins TRBV6-5 and TRBJ2-3; 8 positions agree with TRBD2. Germline lookup yields CDR1 MNHEY and CDR2 SVGAGI. The ends lost 5 bases at V and 0 bases at J; junction bases unmatched: 4. The CDR3 extends over 15 amino acids. Here the CDR3 DNA reads TGTGCCAGCAGTAAGCTAGCGGGTAGCACAGATACGCAGTATTTT. The encoded protein is CASSKLAGSTDTQYF.

The sample holds one count of this clone. The chain couples TRBV7-2 to TRBJ2-7; tentative D call: TRBD2 (6 bases). The CDR3 totals 13 residues. Germline loops: CDR1 SGHTA, CDR2 FQGNSA. V was clipped by 1 base and J by 7 bases, with 11 bases between them. In DNA, the CDR3 is TGTGCCAGCAGCTTAGGGAGGGGACGGGAGCAGTACTTC. Its protein is CASSLGRGREQYF. The full variable domain, in which reference TRBV7-2 and TRBJ2-7 provide the parts outside the CDR3, is GAGVSQSPSNKVTEKGKDVELRCDPISGHTALYWYRQSLGQGLEFLIYFQGNSAPDKSGLPSDRFSAERTGGSVSTLTIQRTQQEDSAVYLCASSLGRGREQYFGPGTRLTVT.

The chain combines TRBV6-5 with TRBJ2-3; D may be TRBD2 (5 bases). Germline V CDR1 and CDR2: MNHEY, SVGAGI. V lost 2 bases to trimming and J lost 0 bases, with 9 bases between them. The CDR3 length is 15 residues. The CDR3 coding sequence is TGTGCCAGCAGTTACAGGGAGTCTAGCACAGATACGCAGTATTTT. It encodes CASSYRESSTDTQYF.

The rearrangement uses TRBV2 and TRBJ1-2, with a tentative D call TRBD1 (6 bases). The germline CDR1 and CDR2 sequences are SNHLY and FYNNEI. The V end lost 6 bases, the J end lost 0 bases, and 11 bases lay between the germline ends. This CDR3 is built from 14 residues. The CDR3 coding sequence is TGTGCCAGCAGCTTACAGGGAACTAACTATGGCTACACCTTC. Translated: CASSLQGTNYGYTF.

The chain carries TRBV11-2 and TRBJ2-6; D is uncertain. Per germline, CDR1 SGHAT and CDR2 FQNNGV. V was shortened by 1 base and J by 0 bases, with 4 bases between the two germline ends. The CDR3 runs to 15 residues. In DNA form, the CDR3 reads TGTGCCAGCAGCTTAGCGTTCTCTGGGGCCAACGTCCTGACTTTC. Protein: CASSLAFSGANVLTF. Full variable domain (outside the CDR3, taken from reference TRBV11-2 and TRBJ2-6): EAGVAQSPRYKIIEKRQSVAFWCNPISGHATLYWYQQILGQGPKLLIQFQNNGVVDDSQLPKDRFSAERLKGVDSTLKIQPAKLEDSAVYLCASSLAFSGANVLTFGAGSRLTVL.

The chain couples TRBV7-2 to TRBJ2-7, with D hard to call. CDR1 is SGHTA, CDR2 FQGNSA, per germline. This CDR3 region has 17 residues. V was pared by 4 bases and J by 2 bases, with 21 bases between. In nucleotides, the CDR3 is TGTGCCAGCAGCTCCCCAATCGCGATGCGTTCTACCTACGAGCAGTACTTC. The encoded protein is CASSSPIAMRSTYEQYF.

The V gene is TRBV29-1, the J gene TRBJ2-5; TRBD1 is a possible D gene (5 bases). The CDR3 runs to 12 residues. Per the germline V gene, CDR1 is SQVTM and CDR2 is ANQGSEA. The V gene lost 6 bases and the J gene lost 1 base, with 9 bases spanning the gap. The DNA for the CDR3 is TGCAGCGTAACCGACAGCCAAGAGACCCAGTACTTC. This translates into CSVTDSQETQYF.

This chain uses TRBV27 with TRBJ1-6; D might be TRBD1 (5 bases). The V end lost 3 bases, the J end lost 11 bases, and 17 bases lay between the germline ends. Looked up from germline, CDR1 is MNHEY and CDR2 is SMNVEV (reference sequence). CDR3 length: 15 residues. CDR3 in DNA: TGTGCCAGCAGTTTTGCACCGGCAGGGCGAGCACCCCTCCACTTT. Protein product: CASSFAPAGRAPLHF.

The V gene is TRBV4-1, the J gene TRBJ2-1, with a tentative D call TRBD2 (5 bases). This CDR3 spans 15 amino acids. In germline, CDR1 is MGHRA, CDR2 YSYEKL. V dropped 4 bases and J dropped 5 bases, with 15 bases sitting between them. The CDR3 nucleotides are TGCGCCAGCAGCCTACTCGAGCGGCCCCACAATGAGCAGTTCTTC. Protein: CASSLLERPHNEQFF.

The V gene is TRBV7-9, the J gene TRBJ2-7; D gene uncertain. Germline V lookup: CDR1 SEHNR, CDR2 FQNEAQ (reference sequence). Trimming took 1 base from V and 2 from J, leaving 6 bases between them. The CDR3 length is 13 residues. Here the CDR3 DNA reads TGTGCCAGCAGCTTAGTAGAAGCCTACGAGCAGTACTTC. Amino acids: CASSLVEAYEQYF.

The J gene is TRBJ2-7, the V gene TRBV27; 7 bases map to TRBD1. Germline V gene lookup returns CDR1 MNHEY and CDR2 SMNVEV (reference sequence). The trim removed 2 bases at V and 3 bases at J, leaving 1 base unmatched. The CDR3 is made up of 13 amino acids. The CDR3 spells CASSLTGDYEQYF. The CDR3 DNA reads as TGTGCCAGCAGTTTAACAGGGGACTACGAGCAGTACTTC.

In DNA, the CDR3 is TGTGCCAGCAGCTTGGTTAGGGCACCGAGGGACGAGCAGTACTTC. This sequence encodes CASSLVRAPRDEQYF. The chain couples TRBV5-6 to TRBJ2-7; D perhaps matches TRBD2 (5 bases). The CDR3 consists of 15 residues. The V end lost 0 bases, the J end lost 5 bases, and 15 bases lay between the germline ends. From germline, CDR1 is SGHDT and CDR2 YYEEEE.

This clone showed up just once. The chain combines TRBV27 with TRBJ2-7, with a tentative D call TRBD2 (5 bases). V was cut by 5 bases and J by 3 bases, with 14 bases left in between. The CDR3 runs to 14 residues. Germline V CDR1 and CDR2: MNHEY, SMNVEV (reference sequence). CDR3 sequence: CASSLTGRVYEQYF. The CDR3 bases are TGTGCCAGCAGTCTTACCGGGCGGGTCTACGAGCAGTACTTC.

The J gene is TRBJ1-2, the V gene TRBV19, with 7 nucleotides matching TRBD1. This CDR3 has 15 residues. V trimming: 5 bases; J trimming: 3 bases; junction bases outside the gene matches: 9. CDR1 is LNHDA, CDR2 SQIVND, per germline (reference sequence). The CDR3 DNA reads TGTGCCAGTAGTGGATCGACAGGGATCGACTATGGCTACACCTTC. Amino acids: CASSGSTGIDYGYTF.

The V call is TRBV11-2, the J call TRBJ2-1, with 8 bases identical to TRBD2. V gave up 5 bases and J gave up 5 bases; unmatched junction bases: 5. CDR3 length equals 14 residues. The germline V gene has CDR1 SGHAT and CDR2 FQNNGV. The CDR3 region is CASSPGTRDNEQFF. The CDR3 coding sequence is TGTGCCAGCAGCCCCGGGACTAGAGACAATGAGCAGTTCTTC.

This clone was recorded once. V gene TRBV30 combines with J gene TRBJ1-4; 10 bases fit TRBD1. The CDR3 totals 19 residues. J was trimmed by 1 base and V by 1 base; bases with no gene match: 12. CDR1 is GTSNPN, CDR2 SVGIG, per germline (reference sequence). CDR3 in DNA: TGTGCCTGGAGTGCCGACAGGGGGCACATCCACCAAACTAATGAAAAACTGTTTTTT. It is translated as CAWSADRGHIHQTNEKLFF.

The chain uses TRBV7-2 and TRBJ2-2; possible D gene TRBD1, 5 bases. V gave up 3 bases and J gave up 6 bases, with 11 bases separating them. Germline values: CDR1 SGHTA, CDR2 FQGNSA. The CDR3 is 14 amino acids. The CDR3 nucleotides are TGTGCCAGCAGCTTGCAGGGTAGTGCCGGGGAGCTGTTTTTT. This sequence encodes CASSLQGSAGELFF.

The chain uses TRBV4-2 and TRBJ1-2; 10 bases are shared with TRBD1. From germline, CDR1 is LGHNA and CDR2 YNFKEQ. V was clipped by 4 bases and J by 4 bases; unmatched bases: 9. The CDR3 has 16 amino acids. CDR3 sequence (DNA): TGTGCCAGCAGCCGACCCGGGACAGGGGTTGGCTATGGCTACACCTTC. Protein sequence: CASSRPGTGVGYGYTF.

This rearrangement joins TRBV13 to TRBJ2-3; TRBD2 might be the D (7 bases). This CDR3 is 14 amino acids long. The V and J ends lost 5 bases and 7 bases respectively, with 16 bases between them. Germline CDR1 and CDR2: PRHDT and FYEKMQ (reference sequence). The DNA for the CDR3 is TGTGCCAGCAGCCCCCGCCGGGGGGCCAATACGCAGTATTTT. Protein product: CASSPRRGANTQYF.